This T cell receptor (beta chain) emerged from a study of shared clonotypes between healthy human individuals. Sequencing used immunoSEQ multiplex PCR; TCRdb keeps in-frame clones, though not all of them. The sample carries some 1.5 million clones, approximately 97% recorded once. Trimming cost V 4 bases and J 2 bases, with 21 bases left between them. Germline V CDR1 and CDR2: GTSNPN, SVGIG (reference sequence). The CDR3 contains 16 residues. The specimen was naive CD4+ T cells sorted from blood. The sample's subset: CD45RA+ positively selected. J is TRBJ2-7 and V is TRBV30; TRBD1 is a possible D gene (6 bases). The sequence was obtained from a man aged 25 to 45 in good health. CDR3 sequence reads: CAWKAPQGMPTYEQYF. The CDR3 nucleotides read TGTGCCTGGAAGGCCCCCCAGGGGATGCCCACCTACGAGCAGTACTTC.